This is a list of T cell receptor beta chains from one sample in a study of identical twins. TCRdb reprocessed the 5' RACE reads via MiXCR and lists one record per CDR3 protein. The data show roughly 770,000 distinct CDR3 sequences, with about 18% seen just once and around 13% held by the top ten. These records were also assigned to another study, of T cells expressing NK-cell markers.

Specimen: PBMCs. These TCRs come from a woman aged 18-35 years in good health. Each CDR3 is given with its conserved first and last residue. The D gene is left open where the match is weak. Not all rows give a size; the values are once, few, many and, for expanded clones, a class.

d_call	clone_size	v_call	j_call	cdr3_aa	cdr3_nt
-	few	TRBV10-2	TRBJ2-6	CASGTRERSGANVLTF	TGCGCCAGCGGGACGAGGGAGAGGTCAGGGGCCAACGTCCTGACTTTC
-	many	TRBV5-5	TRBJ2-1	CASSLVPSPKAEQFF	TGTGCCAGCAGCTTGGTACCTTCACCCAAGGCTGAGCAGTTCTTC
-	-	TRBV7-9	TRBJ2-3	CASSLKRFRENTDTQYF	TGTGCCAGCAGCTTAAAAAGGTTCAGGGAGAATACAGATACGCAGTATTTT
TRBD2	-	TRBV3-1	TRBJ2-1	CASSQLAGAPSGEQFF	TGTGCCAGCAGCCAACTAGCGGGGGCCCCCTCGGGTGAGCAGTTCTTC
-	few	TRBV7-9	TRBJ2-5	CASSLVSPLETQYF	TGTGCCAGCAGCTTAGTAAGTCCTCTGGAGACCCAGTACTTC
TRBD2	-	TRBV7-9	TRBJ2-1	CAQGSSGTNEQFF	TGTGCCCAAGGATCGAGCGGGACTAATGAGCAGTTCTTC
TRBD2	-	TRBV29-1	TRBJ2-7	CSVDHGLAGDEQYF	TGCAGCGTTGATCACGGACTAGCGGGGGACGAGCAGTACTTC
TRBD2	few	TRBV20-1	TRBJ2-7	CSARGPSGRFYEQYF	TGCAGTGCTAGAGGGCCTAGCGGGAGGTTCTACGAGCAGTACTTC
-	few	TRBV29-1	TRBJ1-1	CSVPRETEAFF	TGCAGCGTCCCCCGGGAGACTGAAGCTTTCTTT
-	few	TRBV6-1	TRBJ2-1	CASSEASGRGPYNEQFF	TGTGCCAGCAGTGAAGCATCTGGTCGAGGGCCTTACAATGAGCAGTTCTTC